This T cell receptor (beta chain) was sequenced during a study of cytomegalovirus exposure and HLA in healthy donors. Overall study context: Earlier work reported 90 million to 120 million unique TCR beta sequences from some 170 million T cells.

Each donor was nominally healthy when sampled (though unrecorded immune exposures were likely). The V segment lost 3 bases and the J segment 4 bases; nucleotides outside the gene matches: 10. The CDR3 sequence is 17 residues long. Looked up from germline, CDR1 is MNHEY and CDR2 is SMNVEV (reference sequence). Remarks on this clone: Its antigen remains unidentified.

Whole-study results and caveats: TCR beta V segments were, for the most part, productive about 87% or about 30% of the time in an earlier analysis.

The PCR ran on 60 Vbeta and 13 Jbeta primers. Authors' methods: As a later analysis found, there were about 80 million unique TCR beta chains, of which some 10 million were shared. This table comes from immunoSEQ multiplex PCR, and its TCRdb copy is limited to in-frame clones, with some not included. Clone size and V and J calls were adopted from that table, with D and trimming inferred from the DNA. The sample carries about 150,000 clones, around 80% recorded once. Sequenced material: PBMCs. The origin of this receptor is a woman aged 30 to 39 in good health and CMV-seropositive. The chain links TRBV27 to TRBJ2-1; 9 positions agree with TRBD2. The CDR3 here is CASSFTSGPEHYNEQFF. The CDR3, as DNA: TGTGCCAGCAGTTTCACTAGCGGGCCCGAGCATTACAATGAGCAGTTCTTC.